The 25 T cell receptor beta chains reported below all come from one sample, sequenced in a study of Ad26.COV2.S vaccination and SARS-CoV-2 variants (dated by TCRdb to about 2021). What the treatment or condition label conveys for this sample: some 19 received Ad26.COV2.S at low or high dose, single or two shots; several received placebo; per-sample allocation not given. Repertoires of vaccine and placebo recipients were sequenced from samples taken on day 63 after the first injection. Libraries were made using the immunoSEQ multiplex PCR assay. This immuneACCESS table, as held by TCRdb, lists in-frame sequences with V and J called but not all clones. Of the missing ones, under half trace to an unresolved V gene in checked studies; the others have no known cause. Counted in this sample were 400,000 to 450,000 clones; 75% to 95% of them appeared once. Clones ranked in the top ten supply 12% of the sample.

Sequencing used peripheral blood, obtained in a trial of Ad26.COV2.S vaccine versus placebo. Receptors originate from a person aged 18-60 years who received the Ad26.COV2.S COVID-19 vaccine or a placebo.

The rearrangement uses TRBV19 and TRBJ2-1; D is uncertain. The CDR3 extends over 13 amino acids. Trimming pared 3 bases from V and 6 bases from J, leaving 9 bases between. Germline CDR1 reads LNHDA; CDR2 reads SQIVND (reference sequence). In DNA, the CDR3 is TGTGCCAGTAGTATCCGGGTTACCAATGAGCAGTTCTTC. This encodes CASSIRVTNEQFF.

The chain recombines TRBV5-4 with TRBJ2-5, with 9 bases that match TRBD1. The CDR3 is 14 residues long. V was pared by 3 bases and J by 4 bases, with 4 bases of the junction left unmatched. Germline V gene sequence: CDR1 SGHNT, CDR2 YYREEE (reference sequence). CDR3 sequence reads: CASSWDRVGETQYF. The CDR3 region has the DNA TGTGCCAGCAGCTGGGACAGGGTGGGAGAGACCCAGTACTTC.

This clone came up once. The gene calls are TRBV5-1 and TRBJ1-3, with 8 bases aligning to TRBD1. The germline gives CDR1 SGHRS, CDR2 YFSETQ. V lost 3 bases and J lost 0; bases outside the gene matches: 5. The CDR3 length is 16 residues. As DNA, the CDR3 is TGCGCCAGCAGCTCCGGGACAGGAATCTCTGGAAACACCATATATTTT. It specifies CASSSGTGISGNTIYF.

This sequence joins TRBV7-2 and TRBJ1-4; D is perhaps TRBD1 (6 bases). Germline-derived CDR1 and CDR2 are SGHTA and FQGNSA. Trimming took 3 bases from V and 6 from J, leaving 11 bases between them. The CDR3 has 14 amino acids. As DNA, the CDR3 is TGTGCCAGCAGCTTCGGTGGACAGTATGAAAAACTGTTTTTT. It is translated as CASSFGGQYEKLFF.

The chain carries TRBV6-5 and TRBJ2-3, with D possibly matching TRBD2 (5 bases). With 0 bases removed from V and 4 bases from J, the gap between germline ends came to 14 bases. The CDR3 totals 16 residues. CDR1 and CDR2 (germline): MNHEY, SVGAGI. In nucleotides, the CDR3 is TGTGCCAGCAGTTACTCCCGGATGACGGGGTCAGATACGCAGTATTTT. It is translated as CASSYSRMTGSDTQYF.

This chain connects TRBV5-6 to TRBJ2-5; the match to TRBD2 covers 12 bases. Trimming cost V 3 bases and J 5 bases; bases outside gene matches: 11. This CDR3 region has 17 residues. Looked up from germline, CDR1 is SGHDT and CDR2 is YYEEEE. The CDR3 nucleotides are TGTGCCAGCAGCTCGCTTCTAGCGGGAGGGCCTAAGGAGACCCAGTACTTC. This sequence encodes CASSSLLAGGPKETQYF.

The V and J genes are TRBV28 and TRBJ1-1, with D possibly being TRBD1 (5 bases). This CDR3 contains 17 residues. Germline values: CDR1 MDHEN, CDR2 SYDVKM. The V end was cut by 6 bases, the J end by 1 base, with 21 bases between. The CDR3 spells CASRGQGPVEENTEAFF. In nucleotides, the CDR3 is TGTGCCAGCAGGGGGCAGGGACCAGTGGAGGAGAACACTGAAGCTTTCTTT.

The CDR3: CASSQTGTGANVLTF. In DNA, the CDR3 is TGTGCCAGCAGCCAAACAGGAACCGGGGCCAACGTCCTGACTTTC. J is TRBJ2-6 and V is TRBV4-2, with D possibly being TRBD1 (5 bases). The V gene lost 2 bases and the J gene lost 4 bases, with 9 bases spanning the gap. The CDR3 is made up of 15 amino acids. Germline CDR1 LGHNA, CDR2 YNFKEQ.

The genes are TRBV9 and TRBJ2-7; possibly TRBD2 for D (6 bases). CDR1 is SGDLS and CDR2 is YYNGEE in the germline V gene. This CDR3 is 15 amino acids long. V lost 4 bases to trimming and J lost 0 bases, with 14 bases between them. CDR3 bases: TGTGCCAGCAGCCCCCCGAGCGGGCCCTCCTACGAGCAGTACTTC. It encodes CASSPPSGPSYEQYF.

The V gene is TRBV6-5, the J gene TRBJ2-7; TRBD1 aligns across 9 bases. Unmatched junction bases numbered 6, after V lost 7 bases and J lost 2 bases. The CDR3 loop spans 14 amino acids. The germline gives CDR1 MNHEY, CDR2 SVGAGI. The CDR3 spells CASKLDRGAYEQYF. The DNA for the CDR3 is TGTGCCAGCAAATTGGACAGGGGAGCCTACGAGCAGTACTTC.

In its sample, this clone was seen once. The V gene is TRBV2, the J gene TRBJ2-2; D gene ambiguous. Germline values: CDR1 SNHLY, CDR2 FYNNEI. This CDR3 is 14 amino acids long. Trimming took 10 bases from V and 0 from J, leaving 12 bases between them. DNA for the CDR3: TGTGCCACCCGGTGGCTAGCGAACACCGGGGAGCTGTTTTTT. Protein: CATRWLANTGELFF. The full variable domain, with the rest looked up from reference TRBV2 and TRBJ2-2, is EPEVTQTPSHQVTQMGQEVILRCVPISNHLYFYWYRQILGQKVEFLVSFYNNEISEKSEIFDDQFSVERPDGSNFTLKIRSTKLEDSAMYFCATRWLANTGELFFGEGSRLTVL.

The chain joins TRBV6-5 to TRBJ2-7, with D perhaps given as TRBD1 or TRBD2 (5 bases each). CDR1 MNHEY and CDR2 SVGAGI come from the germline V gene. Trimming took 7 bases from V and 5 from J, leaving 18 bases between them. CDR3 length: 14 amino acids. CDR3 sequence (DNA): TGTGCCAGCACTCGGGACGCTTATAACCACGAGCAGTACTTC. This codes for CASTRDAYNHEQYF.

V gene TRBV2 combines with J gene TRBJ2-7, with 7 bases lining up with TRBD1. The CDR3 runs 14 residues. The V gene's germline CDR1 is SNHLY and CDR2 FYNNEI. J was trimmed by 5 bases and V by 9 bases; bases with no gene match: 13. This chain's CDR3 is CARRPTGVNNEQYF. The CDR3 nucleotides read TGTGCCAGGCGCCCTACAGGGGTTAACAACGAGCAGTACTTC.

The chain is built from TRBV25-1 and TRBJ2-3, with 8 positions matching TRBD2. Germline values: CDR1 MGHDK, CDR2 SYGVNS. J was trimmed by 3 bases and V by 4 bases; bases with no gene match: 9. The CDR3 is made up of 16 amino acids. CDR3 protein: CASSVPGGGVTDTQYF. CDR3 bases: TGTGCCAGCAGTGTCCCCGGGGGGGGAGTTACAGATACGCAGTATTTT.

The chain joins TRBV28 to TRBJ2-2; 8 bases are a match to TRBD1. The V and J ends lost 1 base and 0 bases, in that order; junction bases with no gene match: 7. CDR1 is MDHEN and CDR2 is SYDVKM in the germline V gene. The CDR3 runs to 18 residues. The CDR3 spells CASSLYSGTGANTGELFF. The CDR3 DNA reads TGTGCCAGCAGTTTATATAGTGGGACAGGAGCGAACACCGGGGAGCTGTTTTTT. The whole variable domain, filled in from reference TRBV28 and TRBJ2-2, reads DVKVTQSSRYLVKRTGEKVFLECVQDMDHENMFWYRQDPGLGLRLIYFSYDVKMKEKGDIPEGYSVSREKKERFSLILESASTNQTSMYLCASSLYSGTGANTGELFFGEGSRLTVL.

CDR3 sequence: CASSNNLGRSYEQYF. The CDR3 DNA is TGTGCCAGCAGCAATAATCTCGGCAGATCCTACGAGCAGTACTTC. V usage is TRBV21-1 and J usage is TRBJ2-7. TRBV21-1 is a pseudogene locus. The CDR3 loop spans 15 amino acids.

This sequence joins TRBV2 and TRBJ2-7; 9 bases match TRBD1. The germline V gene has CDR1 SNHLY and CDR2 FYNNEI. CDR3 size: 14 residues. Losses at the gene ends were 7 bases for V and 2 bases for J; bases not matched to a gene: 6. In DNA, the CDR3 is TGTGCCAGCAAAACGGACAGGGGAGCCTACGAGCAGTACTTC. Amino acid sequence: CASKTDRGAYEQYF.

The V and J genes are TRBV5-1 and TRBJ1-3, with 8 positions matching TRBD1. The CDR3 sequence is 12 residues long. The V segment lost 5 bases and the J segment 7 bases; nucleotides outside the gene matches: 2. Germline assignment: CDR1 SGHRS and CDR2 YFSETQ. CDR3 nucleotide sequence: TGCGCCAGCAGTTCAGGGGGCAACACCATATATTTT. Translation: CASSSGGNTIYF.

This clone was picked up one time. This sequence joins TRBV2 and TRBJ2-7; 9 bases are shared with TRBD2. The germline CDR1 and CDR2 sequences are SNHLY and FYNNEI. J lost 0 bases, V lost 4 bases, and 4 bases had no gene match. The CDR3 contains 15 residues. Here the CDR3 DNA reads TGTGCCAGCAGTGGGGTGACTAGCGGCTCCTACGAGCAGTACTTC. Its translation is CASSGVTSGSYEQYF.

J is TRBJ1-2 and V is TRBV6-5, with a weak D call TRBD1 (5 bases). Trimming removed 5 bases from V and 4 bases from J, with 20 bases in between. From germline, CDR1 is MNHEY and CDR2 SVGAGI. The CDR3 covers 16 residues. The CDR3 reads CASSHWGTKSGYGYTF. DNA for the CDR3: TGTGCCAGCAGTCACTGGGGGACGAAATCTGGCTATGGCTACACCTTC.

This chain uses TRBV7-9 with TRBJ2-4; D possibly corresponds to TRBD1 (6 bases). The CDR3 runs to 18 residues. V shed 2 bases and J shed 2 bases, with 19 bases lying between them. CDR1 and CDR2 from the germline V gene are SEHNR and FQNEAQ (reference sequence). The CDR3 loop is CASSLSEPYRATKNIQYF. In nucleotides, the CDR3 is TGTGCCAGCAGCTTATCAGAGCCTTACAGGGCAACCAAAAACATTCAGTACTTC.

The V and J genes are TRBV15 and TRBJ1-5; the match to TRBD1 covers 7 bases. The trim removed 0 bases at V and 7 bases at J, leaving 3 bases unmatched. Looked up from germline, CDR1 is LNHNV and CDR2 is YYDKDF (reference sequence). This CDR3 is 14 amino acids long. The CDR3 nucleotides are TGTGCCACCAGCAGAGACAGGGGGGAACAGCCCCAGCATTTT. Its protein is CATSRDRGEQPQHF.

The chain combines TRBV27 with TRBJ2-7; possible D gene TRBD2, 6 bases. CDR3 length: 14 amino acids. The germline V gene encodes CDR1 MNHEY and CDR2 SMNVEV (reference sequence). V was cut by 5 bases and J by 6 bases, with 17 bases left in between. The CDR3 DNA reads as TGTGCCAGCAGTCCGCGACTAGTGCCGGGCGAGCAGTACTTC. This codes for CASSPRLVPGEQYF.

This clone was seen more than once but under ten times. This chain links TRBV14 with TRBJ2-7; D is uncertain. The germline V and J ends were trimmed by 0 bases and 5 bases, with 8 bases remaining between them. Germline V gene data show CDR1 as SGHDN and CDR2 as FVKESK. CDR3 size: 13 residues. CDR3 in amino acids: CASSQDRPDEQYF. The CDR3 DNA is TGTGCCAGCAGCCAAGATAGACCCGACGAGCAGTACTTC.

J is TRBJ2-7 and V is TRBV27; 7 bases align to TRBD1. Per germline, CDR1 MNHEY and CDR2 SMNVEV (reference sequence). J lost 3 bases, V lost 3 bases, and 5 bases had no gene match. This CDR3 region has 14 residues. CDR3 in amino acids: CASSFGDSNYEQYF. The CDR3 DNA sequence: TGTGCCAGCAGTTTTGGGGACAGTAACTACGAGCAGTACTTC.